Below, 27 T cell receptor beta chains from the same sample are listed, as sequenced in a study of metastatic and nonmetastatic thyroid tumors. TCRdb re-clonotyped the PCR reads via MiXCR. The table lists approximately 15,000 clones, roughly a quarter of them singletons. Patients had received no treatment of any kind before thyroid surgery. Source material: tumor tissue. The receptors stem from a female donor with papillary thyroid cancer or a benign thyroid nodule (not recorded which). Some clones in this sample may be carry-over from other donors' samples.

This clone has only a few counts. J is TRBJ1-1 and V is TRBV28; D possibly corresponds to TRBD1 (5 bases). The CDR3 spans 14 residues. Germline-derived CDR1 and CDR2 are MDHEN and SYDVKM. The V end lost 5 bases, the J end lost 1 base, and 11 bases lay between the germline ends. CDR3 loop: CASSLHRPNTEAFF. CDR3 bases: TGTGCCAGCAGTCTACACAGGCCGAACACTGAAGCTTTCTTT.

This clone was observed at least ten times. This chain joins TRBV5-1 and TRBJ2-2; either TRBD1 or TRBD2 may supply D (5 bases each). This CDR3 has 15 amino acids. With 4 bases removed from V and 0 bases from J, the gap between germline ends came to 10 bases. CDR1 SGHRS and CDR2 YFSETQ come from the germline V gene. Written as DNA, the CDR3 is TGCGCCAGCAGCCCCGGGACCACGAACACCGGGGAGCTGTTTTTT. It codes for CASSPGTTNTGELFF.

This clone rates as medium-sized (0.01 to 0.1%). The chain joins TRBV28 to TRBJ1-1, with TRBD1 as a possible D gene (5 bases). Trimming removed 5 bases at V and 12 bases at J, with 19 bases between. CDR3 length: 13 residues. Germline V gives CDR1 MDHEN, CDR2 SYDVKM. As DNA, the CDR3 is TGTGCCAGCAGTCCCTCGGGCAGGGCTGGAACTTTCTTT. Translating it yields CASSPSGRAGTFF.

Sample share makes this clone medium-sized. The rearrangement uses TRBV6-1 and TRBJ2-1, with D perhaps TRBD1 (5 bases). Trimming shortened V by 4 bases and J by 4 bases, and 11 bases separated the two germline ends. The CDR3 is made up of 14 amino acids. In germline, CDR1 is MNHNS, CDR2 SASEGT. The CDR3 sequence is CASSAGRGYNEQFF. CDR3 nucleotides: TGTGCCAGCAGTGCCGGAAGGGGATACAATGAGCAGTTCTTC.

The table lists this clone with a few counts. This rearrangement joins TRBV9 to TRBJ1-6, with D possibly matching TRBD1 (5 bases). V was shortened by 3 bases and J by 5 bases, with 15 bases between the two germline ends. The V gene's germline CDR1 is SGDLS and CDR2 YYNGEE. The CDR3 sequence is 16 residues long. CDR3 bases: TGTGCCAGCAGCGCCCCCAAAGGGGCCGATAATTCACCCCTCCACTTT. It specifies CASSAPKGADNSPLHF.

Relative to its sample, this clone is medium-sized. The V gene is TRBV6-4, the J gene TRBJ2-1; 15 positions match TRBD2. The CDR3 is 19 amino acids. The germline CDR1 and CDR2 sequences are MRHNA and SNTAGT. V lost 10 bases and J lost 0; bases outside the gene matches: 13. The CDR3 loop is CANKGFGLAGGSSYNEQFF. CDR3 coding DNA: TGTGCCAACAAAGGGTTCGGACTAGCGGGAGGGAGCTCCTACAATGAGCAGTTCTTC.

This clone came up many times. Possible read error: a much larger clone is one base away. The identical CDR3 is also encoded by other nucleotide sequences in the sample. The J gene is TRBJ1-1, the V gene TRBV7-9; a weak D match, TRBD1 (5 bases). Germline-derived CDR1 and CDR2 are SEHNR and FQNEAQ (reference sequence). The CDR3 has 15 residues. The V end was cut by 0 bases, the J end by 1 base, with 9 bases between. In nucleotides, the CDR3 is TGTGCCAGCAGCTTAGCACGGACAACGAACACTGAAGCTTTCTTT. Translated: CASSLARTTNTEAFF. Drawing the rest from reference TRBV7-9 and TRBJ1-1, the complete variable domain is DTGVSQNPRHKITKRGQNVTFRCDPISEHNRLYWYRQTLGQGPEFLTYFQNEAQLEKSRLLSDRFSAERPKGSFSTLEIQRTEQGDSAMYLCASSLARTTNTEAFFGQGTRLTVV.

This clone was seen at least ten times. This chain joins TRBV18 and TRBJ1-3; D ambiguous. CDR1 and CDR2 (germline): KGHSH, LQKENI. The CDR3 has 17 residues. Trimming pared 3 bases from V and 1 base from J, leaving 16 bases between. CDR3: CASSPRAERSSGNTIYF. The CDR3 region has the DNA TGTGCCAGCTCACCTCGGGCAGAGAGAAGTTCTGGAAACACCATATATTTT.

As concerns this clone: With a much larger clone just one base away, this may be a read error. The gene calls are TRBV5-4 and TRBJ2-1, with 14 bases lining up with TRBD2. The germline CDR1 and CDR2 sequences are SGHNT and YYREEE (reference sequence). The CDR3 totals 18 residues. J was trimmed by 3 bases and V by 3 bases; bases with no gene match: 8. The CDR3 DNA follows: TGTGCCAGCAGCTCGGGGACTAGCGGGAGTTGGTACTACAATGAGCAGTTCTTC. Translation gives CASSSGTSGSWYYNEQFF.

The rearrangement uses TRBV12-3 or TRBV12-4 and TRBJ2-7, with 8 positions matching TRBD1. V dropped 3 bases and J dropped 2; count of bases not matched to a gene: 3. This CDR3 is 14 amino acids long. CDR3 region: CASSFRDRTYEQYF. The CDR3 region has the DNA TGTGCCAGCAGTTTTAGGGACAGGACCTACGAGCAGTACTTC.

Comments on this clone: One end of the junction does not line up with germline, which may come from a read error. V usage is TRBV11-3 and J usage is TRBJ2-3, with 7 positions matching TRBD1. CDR1 is SGHNT, CDR2 YENEEA, per germline. The CDR3 extends over 14 amino acids. DNA of the CDR3: TGTGCCAACAGCTGGGACAGTAGCACAGATACTCAGTATTTT. As protein: CANSWDSSTDTQYF.

J is TRBJ2-7 and V is TRBV5-1, with TRBD2 identical over 7 bases. CDR3 size: 14 residues. J gave up 2 bases and V 3 bases, and 5 bases lay outside the gene matches. Germline values: CDR1 SGHRS, CDR2 YFSETQ. This CDR3 reads CASSSKGLAYEQYF. The CDR3, as DNA: TGCGCCAGCAGCTCAAAAGGACTAGCCTACGAGCAGTACTTC.

The chain combines TRBV5-1 with TRBJ2-1; the D is unclear. This CDR3 region has 13 residues. V lost 0 bases to trimming and J lost 6 bases, with 7 bases between them. Germline V lookup: CDR1 SGHRS, CDR2 YFSETQ. The CDR3 coding sequence is TGCGCCAGCAGCTTGGCTCAGATCAATGAGCAGTTCTTC. Translation: CASSLAQINEQFF.

This clone was recorded many times. The chain is built from TRBV18 and TRBJ2-2, with 7 bases lining up with TRBD1. CDR3 length: 16 residues. Germline V gives CDR1 KGHSH, CDR2 LQKENI. V gave up 3 bases and J gave up 0 bases; unmatched junction bases: 4. CDR3 sequence: CASSPGQFPNTGELFF. DNA for the CDR3: TGTGCCAGCTCACCGGGACAGTTCCCGAACACCGGGGAGCTGTTTTTT.

Many counts were recorded for this clone. The V call is TRBV3-1, the J call TRBJ1-4; D is uncertain. Germline values: CDR1 LGHDT, CDR2 YNNKEL (reference sequence). Trimming stripped 4 bases from V and 8 bases from J, with 20 bases between. CDR3 length: 16 amino acids. CDR3 nucleotide sequence: TGTGCCAGCAGCCTCTATTCACACGAGTCCTTGGAAAAACTGTTTTTT. Translation gives CASSLYSHESLEKLFF. Using reference TRBV3-1 and TRBJ1-4 for the parts outside the CDR3, the full variable domain is DTAVSQTPKYLVTQMGNDKSIKCEQNLGHDTMYWYKQDSKKFLKIMFSYNNKELIINETVPNRFSPKSPDKAHLNLHINSLELGDSAVYFCASSLYSHESLEKLFFGSGTQLSVL.

A few counts support this clone. The chain uses TRBV7-8 and TRBJ2-7; 7 positions match TRBD2. The germline V gene encodes CDR1 SGHVS and CDR2 FQNEAQ. Trimming took 3 bases from V and 2 from J; bases not matched to a gene: 7. The CDR3 consists of 15 residues. The CDR3 coding sequence is TGTGCCAGCAGCTTTGGCGTAGCGGGTCCCTACGAGCAGTACTTC. Amino acid sequence: CASSFGVAGPYEQYF.

The chain uses TRBV4-2 and TRBJ2-7; D possibly corresponds to TRBD2 (5 bases). Trimming stripped 0 bases from V and 7 bases from J, with 16 bases between. CDR3 length: 15 amino acids. The germline V gene has CDR1 LGHNA and CDR2 YNFKEQ. This CDR3 is CASSQDEGNGVEQYF. As DNA, the CDR3 is TGTGCCAGCAGCCAAGATGAAGGCAACGGGGTGGAGCAGTACTTC.

This clone has at least ten counts. This rearrangement joins TRBV6-1 to TRBJ2-2; D may be TRBD2 (6 bases). The CDR3 sequence is 16 residues long. Germline-derived CDR1 and CDR2 are MNHNS and SASEGT. Deletions cut 10 bases from V and 0 bases from J, with 18 bases between. For the CDR3, the DNA is TGTGCCACCTTGAGCTTGGGACTTACGAACACCGGGGAGCTGTTTTTT. Translation gives CATLSLGLTNTGELFF.

This clone counts as medium-sized. The CDR3 DNA reads TGTGCCAGCAGTTTAGGGGGGAATCAGCTCTACAATGAGCAGTTCTTC. Its protein product is CASSLGGNQLYNEQFF. The chain employs TRBV27 and TRBJ2-1; possible D gene TRBD2, 6 bases. The germline V gene encodes CDR1 MNHEY and CDR2 SMNVEV (reference sequence). V lost 2 bases, J lost 3 bases, and 14 bases lay in between. The CDR3 covers 16 residues.

This clone was picked up a small number of times. This rearrangement joins TRBV11-2 to TRBJ2-5; no definite D call. Germline CDR1 SGHAT, CDR2 FQNNGV. V lost 2 bases to trimming and J lost 5 bases, with 12 bases between them. The CDR3 is made up of 14 amino acids. CDR3 amino acids: CASSLNLFGETQYF. For the CDR3, the DNA is TGTGCCAGCAGCTTAAATCTATTTGGGGAGACCCAGTACTTC.

The rearrangement uses TRBV28 and TRBJ1-6; possibly TRBD1 for D (5 bases). V dropped 8 bases and J dropped 5 bases, with 10 bases sitting between them. This CDR3 is 13 amino acids long. Germline values: CDR1 MDHEN, CDR2 SYDVKM. This CDR3 reads CASLRTNNSPLHF. The DNA for the CDR3 is TGTGCCAGCCTCCGGACAAATAATTCACCCCTCCACTTT.

This clone was found a few times. The J gene is TRBJ2-2, the V gene TRBV20-1; D is unresolved. This CDR3 is built from 16 residues. The germline V and J ends were trimmed by 0 bases and 0 bases, with 11 bases remaining between them. CDR1 and CDR2 (germline): DFQATT, SNEGSKA (reference sequence). The CDR3: CSARDPELPNTGELFF. CDR3 sequence (DNA): TGCAGTGCTAGAGATCCTGAACTCCCGAACACCGGGGAGCTGTTTTTT.

This clone was counted at least ten times. The chain uses TRBV18 and TRBJ1-1; 10 bases agree with TRBD1. Trimming removed 7 bases from V and 4 bases from J; junction bases left unmatched: 6. The CDR3 totals 14 residues. Germline CDR1 reads KGHSH; CDR2 reads LQKENI. CDR3 sequence (DNA): TGTGCCAGCTTCCCGGGACAGGGGTCCACTGAAGCTTTCTTT. Amino acids: CASFPGQGSTEAFF.

This clone was recorded many times. V is TRBV29-1 and J is TRBJ2-2; 12 positions agree with TRBD2. J lost 6 bases, V lost 4 bases, and 18 bases had no gene match. CDR3 length equals 19 residues. CDR1 and CDR2 from the germline V gene are SQVTM and ANQGSEA. The chain's CDR3 is CSVALTSGSPPGGAGELFF. CDR3 DNA sequence: TGCAGCGTTGCCCTGACTAGCGGGAGCCCGCCGGGGGGTGCCGGGGAGCTGTTTTTT.

This clone was counted many times. The J gene is TRBJ2-1, the V gene TRBV20-1, with TRBD2 matching 11 bases. The CDR3 runs to 18 residues. J lost 1 base, V lost 5 bases, and 13 bases had no gene match. The germline V gene has CDR1 DFQATT and CDR2 SNEGSKA (reference sequence). As DNA, the CDR3 is TGCAGTGCTCCCGACCCGACTAGCGGGGTGACATCCTACAATGAGCAGTTCTTC. Amino acids: CSAPDPTSGVTSYNEQFF.

This clone was detected many times. This chain links TRBV7-3 with TRBJ2-3; 9 bases agree with TRBD2. V gave up 0 bases and J gave up 1 base; unmatched junction bases: 5. The germline V gene encodes CDR1 SGHTA and CDR2 FQGTGA. CDR3 size: 17 residues. The DNA for the CDR3 is TGTGCCAGCAGCTTAACCGCGGGGGGGGAGGGCACAGATACGCAGTATTTT. As protein: CASSLTAGGEGTDTQYF.

The chain has TRBV5-1 and TRBJ1-6; D unclear. Germline lookup yields CDR1 SGHRS and CDR2 YFSETQ. CDR3 length: 12 residues. Trimming left V 5 bases short and J 5 bases short, with 5 bases between. DNA for the CDR3: TGCGCCAGCAGGAATGATAATTCACCCCTCCACTTT. Its protein is CASRNDNSPLHF. The complete variable domain, with remaining parts taken from reference TRBV5-1 and TRBJ1-6, reads KAGVTQTPRYLIKTRGQQVTLSCSPISGHRSVSWYQQTPGQGLQFLFEYFSETQRNKGNFPGRFSGRQFSNSRSEMNVSTLELGDSALYLCASRNDNSPLHFGNGTRLTVT.